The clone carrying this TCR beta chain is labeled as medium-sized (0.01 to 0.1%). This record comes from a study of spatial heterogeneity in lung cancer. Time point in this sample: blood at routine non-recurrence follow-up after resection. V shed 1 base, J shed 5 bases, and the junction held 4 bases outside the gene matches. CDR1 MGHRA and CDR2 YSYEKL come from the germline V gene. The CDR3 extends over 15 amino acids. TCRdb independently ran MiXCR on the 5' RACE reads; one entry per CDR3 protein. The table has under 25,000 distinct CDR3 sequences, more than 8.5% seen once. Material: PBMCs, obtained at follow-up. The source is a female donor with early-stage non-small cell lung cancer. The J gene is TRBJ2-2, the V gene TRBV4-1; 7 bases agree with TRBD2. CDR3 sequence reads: CASSQVASGTGELFF. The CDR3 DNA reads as TGCGCCAGCAGCCAAGTCGCTAGCGGAACCGGGGAGCTGTTTTTT.